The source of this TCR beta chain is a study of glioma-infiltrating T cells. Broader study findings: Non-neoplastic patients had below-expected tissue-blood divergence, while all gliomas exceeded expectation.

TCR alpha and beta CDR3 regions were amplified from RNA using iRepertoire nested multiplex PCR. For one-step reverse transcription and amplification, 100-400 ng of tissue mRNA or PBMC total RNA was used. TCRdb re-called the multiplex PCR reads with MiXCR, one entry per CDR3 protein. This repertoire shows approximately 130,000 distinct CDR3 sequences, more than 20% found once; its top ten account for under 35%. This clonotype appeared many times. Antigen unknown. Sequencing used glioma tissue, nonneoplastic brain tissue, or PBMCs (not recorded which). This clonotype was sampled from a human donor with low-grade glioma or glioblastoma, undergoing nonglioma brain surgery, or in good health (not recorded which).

The CDR3 DNA sequence: TGTGCCAGCAGCTTCACCGGACTAGCGGGGGGGAGAGAGACCCAGTACTTC. This translates into CASSFTGLAGGRETQYF. This sequence joins TRBV7-2 and TRBJ2-5; TRBD2 matches 15 bases. The CDR3 contains 17 residues. In germline, CDR1 is SGHTA, CDR2 FQGNSA. Trimming at V came to 3 bases and at J to 4 bases, leaving 6 bases not matched to a gene.